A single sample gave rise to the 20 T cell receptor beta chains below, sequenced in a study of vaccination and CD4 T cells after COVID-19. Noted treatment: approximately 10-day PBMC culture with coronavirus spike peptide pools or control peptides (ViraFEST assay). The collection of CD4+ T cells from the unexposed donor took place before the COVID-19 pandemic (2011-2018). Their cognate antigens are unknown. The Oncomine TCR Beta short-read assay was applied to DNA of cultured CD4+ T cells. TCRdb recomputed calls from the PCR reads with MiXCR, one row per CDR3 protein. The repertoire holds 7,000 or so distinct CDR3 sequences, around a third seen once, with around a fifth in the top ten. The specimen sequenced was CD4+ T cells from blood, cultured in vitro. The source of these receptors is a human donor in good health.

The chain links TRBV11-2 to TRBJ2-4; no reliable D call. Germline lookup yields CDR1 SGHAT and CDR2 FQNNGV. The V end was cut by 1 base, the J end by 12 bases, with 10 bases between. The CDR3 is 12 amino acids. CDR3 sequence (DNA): TGTGCCAGCAGCTTAGGCTCCATGACTCAGTACTTC. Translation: CASSLGSMTQYF.

For the CDR3, the DNA is TGTGCCAGCAGTGAAGGACTAGCGGGAGGGGTCGGGGAGCTGTTTTTT. This codes for CASSEGLAGGVGELFF. The chain links TRBV6-1 to TRBJ2-2; 14 bases agree with TRBD2. Germline values: CDR1 MNHNS, CDR2 SASEGT. Trimming removed 1 base from V and 7 bases from J; junction bases left unmatched: 2. This CDR3 comprises 16 residues.

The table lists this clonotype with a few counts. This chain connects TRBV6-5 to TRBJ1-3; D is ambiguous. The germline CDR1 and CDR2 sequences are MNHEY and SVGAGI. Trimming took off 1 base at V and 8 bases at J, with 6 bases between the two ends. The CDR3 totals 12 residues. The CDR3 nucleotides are TGTGCCAGCAGTTACTTGGGAGACACCATATATTTT. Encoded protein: CASSYLGDTIYF.

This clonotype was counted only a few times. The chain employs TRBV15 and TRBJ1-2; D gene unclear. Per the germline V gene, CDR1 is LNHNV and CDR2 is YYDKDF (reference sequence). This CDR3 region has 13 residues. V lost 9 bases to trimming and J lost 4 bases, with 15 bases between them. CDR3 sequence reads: CATRPGVGYGYTF. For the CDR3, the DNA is TGTGCCACGCGGCCGGGAGTTGGCTATGGCTACACCTTC.

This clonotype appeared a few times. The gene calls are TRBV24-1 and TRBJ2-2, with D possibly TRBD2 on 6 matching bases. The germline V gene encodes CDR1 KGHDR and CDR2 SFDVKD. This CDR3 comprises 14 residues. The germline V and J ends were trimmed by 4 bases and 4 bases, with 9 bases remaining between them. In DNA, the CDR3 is TGTGCCACCAGTGAGGGAGGAATCACCGGGGAGCTGTTTTTT. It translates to CATSEGGITGELFF.

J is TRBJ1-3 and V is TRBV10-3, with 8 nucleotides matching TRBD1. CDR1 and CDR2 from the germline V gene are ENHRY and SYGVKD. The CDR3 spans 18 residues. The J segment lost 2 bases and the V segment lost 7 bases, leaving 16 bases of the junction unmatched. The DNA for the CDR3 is TGTGCCATCATGGGGACAGGAGGAGCTAGCTCCACTGGAAACACCATATATTTT. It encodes CAIMGTGGASSTGNTIYF.

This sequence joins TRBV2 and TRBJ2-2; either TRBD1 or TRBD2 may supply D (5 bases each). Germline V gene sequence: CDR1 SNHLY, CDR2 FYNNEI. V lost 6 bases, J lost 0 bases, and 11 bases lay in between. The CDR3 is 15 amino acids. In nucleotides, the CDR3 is TGTGCCAGCAGGGGGGACCGTGCGAACACCGGGGAGCTGTTTTTT. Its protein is CASRGDRANTGELFF.

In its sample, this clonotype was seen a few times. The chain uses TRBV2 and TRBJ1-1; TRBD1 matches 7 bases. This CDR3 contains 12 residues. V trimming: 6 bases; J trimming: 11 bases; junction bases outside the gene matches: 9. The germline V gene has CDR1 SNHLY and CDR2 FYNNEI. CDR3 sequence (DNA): TGTGCCAGCAGGCGGGACAGCATCTATGCTTTCTTT. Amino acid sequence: CASRRDSIYAFF.

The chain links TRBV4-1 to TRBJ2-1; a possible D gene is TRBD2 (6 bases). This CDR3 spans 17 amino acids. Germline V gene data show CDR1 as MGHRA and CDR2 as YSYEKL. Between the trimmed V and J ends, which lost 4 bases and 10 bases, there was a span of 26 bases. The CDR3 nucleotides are TGCGCCAGCAGCCCTGGGGGGAGAACCTATACCCCGATCGAGCAGTTCTTC. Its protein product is CASSPGGRTYTPIEQFF.

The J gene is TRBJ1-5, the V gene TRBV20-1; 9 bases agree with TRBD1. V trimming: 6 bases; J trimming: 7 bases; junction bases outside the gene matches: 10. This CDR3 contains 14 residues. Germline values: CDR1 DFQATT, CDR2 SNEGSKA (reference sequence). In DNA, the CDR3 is TGCAGTGCGCGGCTAGGACAGGGGCGGCAGCCCCAGCATTTT. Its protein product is CSARLGQGRQPQHF.

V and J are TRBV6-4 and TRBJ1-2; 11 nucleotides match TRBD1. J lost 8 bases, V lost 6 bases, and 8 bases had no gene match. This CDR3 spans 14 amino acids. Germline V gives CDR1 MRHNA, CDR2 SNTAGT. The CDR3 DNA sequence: TGTGCCAGCAGGAGCTGGGACAGGGGGGGAGGCTACACCTTC. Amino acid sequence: CASRSWDRGGGYTF.

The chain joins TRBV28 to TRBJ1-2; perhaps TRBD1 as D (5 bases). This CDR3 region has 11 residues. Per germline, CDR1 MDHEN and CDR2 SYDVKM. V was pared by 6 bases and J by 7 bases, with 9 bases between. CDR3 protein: CASSGTRGYTF. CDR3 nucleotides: TGTGCCAGCAGCGGGACTCGTGGCTACACCTTC.

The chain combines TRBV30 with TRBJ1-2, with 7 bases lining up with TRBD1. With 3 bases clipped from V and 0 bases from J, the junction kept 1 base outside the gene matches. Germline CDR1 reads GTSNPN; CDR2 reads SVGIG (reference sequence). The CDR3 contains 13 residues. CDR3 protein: CAWRGQANYGYTF. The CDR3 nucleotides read TGTGCCTGGAGAGGACAGGCTAACTATGGCTACACCTTC.

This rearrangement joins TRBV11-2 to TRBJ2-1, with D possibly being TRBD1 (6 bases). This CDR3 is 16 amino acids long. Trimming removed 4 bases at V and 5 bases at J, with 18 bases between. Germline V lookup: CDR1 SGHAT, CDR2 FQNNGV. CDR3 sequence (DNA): TGTGCCAGCAGCTCAATCAGGGGTAGGGGGAACAATGAGCAGTTCTTC. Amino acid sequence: CASSSIRGRGNNEQFF.

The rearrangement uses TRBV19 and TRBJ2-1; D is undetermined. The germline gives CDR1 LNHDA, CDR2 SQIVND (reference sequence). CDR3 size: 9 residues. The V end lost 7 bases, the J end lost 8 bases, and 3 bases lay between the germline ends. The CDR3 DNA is TGTGCCAGTAAGGATGAGCAGTTCTTC. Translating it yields CASKDEQFF.

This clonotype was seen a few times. The CDR3 region has the DNA TGTGCCAGCAGGCCGGACGGGACTAACTATGGCTACACCTTC. Amino acid sequence: CASRPDGTNYGYTF. The chain joins TRBV12-3 or TRBV12-4 to TRBJ1-2; D uncertain. V was cut by 6 bases and J by 0 bases, with 11 bases left in between. The CDR3 runs to 14 residues.

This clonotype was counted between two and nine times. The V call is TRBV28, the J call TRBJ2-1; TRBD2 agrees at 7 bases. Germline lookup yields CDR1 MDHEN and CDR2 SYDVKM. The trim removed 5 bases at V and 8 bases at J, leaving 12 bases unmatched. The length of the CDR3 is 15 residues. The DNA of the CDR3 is TGTGCCAGCAGTCTCGTCCCCGGGGGGTGGGATGAGCAGTTCTTC. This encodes CASSLVPGGWDEQFF.

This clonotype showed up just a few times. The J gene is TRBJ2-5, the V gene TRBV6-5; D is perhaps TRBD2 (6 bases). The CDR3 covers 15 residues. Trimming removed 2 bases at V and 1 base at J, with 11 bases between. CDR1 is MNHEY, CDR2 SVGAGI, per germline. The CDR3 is CASSYGQGGQETQYF. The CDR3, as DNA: TGTGCCAGCAGTTACGGGCAGGGAGGCCAAGAGACCCAGTACTTC.

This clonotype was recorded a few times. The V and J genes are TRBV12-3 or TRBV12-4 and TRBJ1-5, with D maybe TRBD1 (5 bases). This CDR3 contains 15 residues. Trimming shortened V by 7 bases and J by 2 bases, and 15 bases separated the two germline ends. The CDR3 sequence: CASTPKGIGNQPQHF. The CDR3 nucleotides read TGTGCCAGCACCCCCAAGGGGATTGGCAATCAGCCCCAGCATTTT.

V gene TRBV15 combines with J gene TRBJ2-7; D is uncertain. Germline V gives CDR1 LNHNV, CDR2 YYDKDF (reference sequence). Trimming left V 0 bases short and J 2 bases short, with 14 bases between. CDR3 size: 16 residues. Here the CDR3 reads CATSRDLGFATYEQYF. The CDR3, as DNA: TGTGCCACCAGCAGAGATCTGGGGTTCGCGACCTACGAGCAGTACTTC.